Reported below is one TCR beta chain. Its target is unknown. The data were obtained in a study of T cells in tuberculosis. Stated time point: new active TB diagnosis, blood taken before or within 7 days of starting treatment. Included patients were adults of at least 18, HIV-seronegative, South African. Study results and caveats: Cases with active tuberculosis were adults, while controls were adolescents.

Some clones are missing from TCRdb's copy, which holds only in-frame ones; the method was immunoSEQ multiplex PCR. This sample has about 50,000 clones, with 90% to 95% found just once. J gave up 0 bases and V 4 bases, and 6 bases lay outside the gene matches. Looked up from germline, CDR1 is SGHDT and CDR2 is YYEEEE. CDR3 length: 16 amino acids. The chain carries TRBV5-6 and TRBJ2-4; TRBD1 aligns across 8 bases. Here the sequenced sample was PBMCs, taken at tuberculosis diagnosis. This sequence was found in an adult with tuberculosis. The CDR3: CASSLTGGLAKNIQYF. In DNA, the CDR3 is TGTGCCAGCAGCCTAACAGGGGGATTAGCCAAAAACATTCAGTACTTC.